This section outlines one T cell receptor (beta chain) sequence together with its context. Its antigen is not known. The primer mix had 60 Vbeta and 13 Jbeta primers. Clones were read by immunoSEQ multiplex PCR, and TCRdb kept only the in-frame ones, dropping some. The sample lists under 120,000 clones; around 62% were seen once. This CDR3 has 15 amino acids. Germline V CDR1 and CDR2: MNHEY, SVGAGI. Unmatched junction bases numbered 5, after V lost 6 bases and J lost 0 bases. The record originates from a study of cytomegalovirus exposure and HLA in healthy donors. Study findings and constraints: The classifier reportedly diagnosed cytomegalovirus status with high specificity and sensitivity. Three chains tied to CMV proved CMV antigen-specific in vitro. Later work associated roughly 17,000 TCR beta sequences with HLA alleles at 0.05 false discovery rate.

The material sequenced was PBMCs. J is TRBJ1-2 and V is TRBV6-5, with 9 bases that match TRBD1. This receptor was identified in a man aged 25 to 45 in good health and CMV-seropositive. The CDR3 here is CASSGGQGANYGYTF. CDR3 DNA sequence: TGTGCCAGCAGCGGGGGACAGGGAGCTAACTATGGCTACACCTTC.